This T cell receptor beta chain was recorded in a study of blood T cell repertoires in COVID-19. The CDR3 sequence is 14 residues long. The germline CDR1 and CDR2 sequences are SNHLY and FYNNEI. V dropped 3 bases and J dropped 0 bases, with 8 bases sitting between them. The assay was immunoSEQ multiplex PCR, and TCRdb's table has in-frame clones only and misses some. The data show 200,000 or so clones, about 91% seen once. Input material: PBMCs or T cells enriched from blood (not recorded which). The source of this sequence is a woman aged 40-49 years with acute COVID-19. The chain links TRBV2 to TRBJ1-2; maybe TRBD1 (5 bases). CDR3 loop: CASSDPGTNYGYTF. The CDR3 DNA follows: TGTGCCAGCAGTGACCCAGGGACTAACTATGGCTACACCTTC.